A single sample is the source of the 22 T cell receptor beta chains below, sequenced in a study of T cells expressing NK-cell markers. Using the 5' RACE reads, TCRdb records one entry per CDR3 protein without DNA. In total, the table holds about 430,000 distinct CDR3 sequences. Input material: blood T cells: a sorted CD56 or NKG2C T cell subset, CD4+ or CD8+ T cells, or bulk PBMC T cells (not recorded which). These receptors all stem from a woman aged 45 to 65 in good health.

This sequence joins TRBV5-1 and TRBJ2-3. Germline V CDR1 and CDR2: SGHRS, YFSETQ. The CDR3 contains 13 residues. This chain's CDR3 is CASSHGRPDTQYF.

The genes are TRBV12-3 or TRBV12-4 and TRBJ2-1; checking the TCRdb D call of TRBD1 is not possible without DNA. The CDR3 extends over 18 amino acids. Here the CDR3 reads CASGPGQGIGDVDNEQFF.

This chain uses TRBV20-1 with TRBJ1-1; there is no DNA to check the TCRdb D call of TRBD1. This CDR3 has 13 amino acids. Germline CDR1 is DFQATT and CDR2 is SNEGSKA (reference sequence). CDR3 protein: CSARGRGVPQAFF.

V and J are TRBV11-2 and TRBJ2-2; without DNA, the TCRdb call of TRBD2 cannot be checked. The CDR3 covers 18 residues. Per germline, CDR1 SGHAT and CDR2 FQNNGV. This CDR3 is CASSLAVKGGRNTGELFF.

V gene TRBV6-1 combines with J gene TRBJ1-2; lacking DNA, the TRBD1 call made by TCRdb goes unchecked. There are 16 residues in the CDR3. CDR1 and CDR2 (germline): MNHNS, SASEGT. The CDR3 sequence: CASSEARGRHGYGYTF.

This chain joins TRBV24-1 and TRBJ2-1; the D call of TRBD2 rests on TCRdb alone, since no DNA is present to check it. The CDR3 is 14 amino acids. Germline V CDR1 and CDR2: KGHDR, SFDVKD. The CDR3 is CATSSSGTGNEQFF.

The chain's CDR3 is CASSQVGLAGGSANTGELFF. This rearrangement joins TRBV4-1 to TRBJ2-2; TCRdb's D call of TRBD2 is untestable without DNA. This CDR3 region has 20 residues. Germline assignment: CDR1 MGHRA and CDR2 YSYEKL.

The rearrangement links TRBV6-6 to TRBJ2-5. Germline V gene sequence: CDR1 MNHNY, CDR2 SVGAGI (reference sequence). The CDR3 covers 14 residues. This CDR3 is CASSYPAVKETQYF.

The chain is built from TRBV19 and TRBJ2-5; TCRdb calls TRBD2, which cannot be checked without DNA. CDR1 is LNHDA and CDR2 is SQIVND in the germline V gene (reference sequence). The CDR3 is made up of 15 amino acids. The chain's CDR3 is CASTQFSGSSETQYF.

The chain carries TRBV25-1 and TRBJ1-3. This CDR3 is 13 amino acids long. Germline CDR1 reads MGHDK; CDR2 reads SYGVNS. The CDR3 loop is CASSEISGNTIYF.

The CDR3 loop reads CASSLGPGQRPNQPQHF. The rearrangement joins TRBV7-9 to TRBJ1-5; TCRdb designates TRBD1, a call that cannot be tested without DNA. Germline values: CDR1 SEHNR, CDR2 FQNEAQ (reference sequence). The CDR3 extends over 17 amino acids.

V is TRBV12-3 or TRBV12-4 and J is TRBJ1-2; TCRdb calls TRBD1, which cannot be checked without DNA. There are 13 residues in the CDR3. The CDR3 region is CASSLAGTGGYTF.

This chain uses TRBV11-2 with TRBJ2-1. CDR3 size: 15 residues. Per germline, CDR1 SGHAT and CDR2 FQNNGV. The CDR3 sequence: CASSSTRGSYNEQFF. Drawing the rest from reference TRBV11-2 and TRBJ2-1, the complete variable domain is EAGVAQSPRYKIIEKRQSVAFWCNPISGHATLYWYQQILGQGPKLLIQFQNNGVVDDSQLPKDRFSAERLKGVDSTLKIQPAKLEDSAVYLCASSSTRGSYNEQFFGPGTRLTVL.

The rearrangement uses TRBV6-5 and TRBJ2-1. The CDR3 is 15 amino acids. Germline CDR1 and CDR2: MNHEY and SVGAGI. This CDR3 reads CASSTQRVPYNEQFF.

The chain employs TRBV19 and TRBJ2-3; without DNA, the TCRdb call of TRBD1 cannot be checked. CDR3 length: 17 residues. Per germline, CDR1 LNHDA and CDR2 SQIVND (reference sequence). CDR3 region: CASRSGTGGPGTDTQYF.

J is TRBJ1-3 and V is TRBV11-2; the D gene TCRdb calls, TRBD1, cannot be checked with no DNA. Germline loops: CDR1 SGHAT, CDR2 FQNNGV. The CDR3 contains 14 residues. CDR3 amino acids: CASSQDISGNTIYF.

V is TRBV5-5 and J is TRBJ2-3; TCRdb's D gene call, TRBD2, goes unchecked for lack of DNA. Germline V gene data show CDR1 as SGHKS and CDR2 as YYEKEE (reference sequence). The CDR3 is made up of 13 amino acids. The CDR3 is CASSLRLADTQYF.

The chain recombines TRBV7-3 with TRBJ2-3; TCRdb designates TRBD2, a call that cannot be tested without DNA. Germline V gives CDR1 SGHTA, CDR2 FQGTGA. The CDR3 has 15 residues. CDR3 residues: CASSLKGRDSDTQYF.

The CDR3 is CASGGTGDGNEQFF. The chain uses TRBV12-3 or TRBV12-4 and TRBJ2-1; TCRdb picks TRBD1, but there is no DNA to check that call. CDR3 size: 14 residues.

V gene TRBV20-1 combines with J gene TRBJ2-1. This CDR3 spans 15 amino acids. The germline V gene has CDR1 DFQATT and CDR2 SNEGSKA (reference sequence). The CDR3 region is CSASSLVSSYNEQFF.

This chain joins TRBV5-1 and TRBJ2-1; TCRdb's D gene call, TRBD2, goes unchecked for lack of DNA. Looked up from germline, CDR1 is SGHRS and CDR2 is YFSETQ. The CDR3 consists of 16 residues. The CDR3 region is CASSAGTSGVLNEQFF.

The chain has TRBV5-5 and TRBJ2-2; the D call of TRBD2 rests on TCRdb alone, since no DNA is present to check it. Looked up from germline, CDR1 is SGHKS and CDR2 is YYEKEE (reference sequence). The CDR3 covers 12 residues. CDR3 sequence: CASRVAGGELFF.